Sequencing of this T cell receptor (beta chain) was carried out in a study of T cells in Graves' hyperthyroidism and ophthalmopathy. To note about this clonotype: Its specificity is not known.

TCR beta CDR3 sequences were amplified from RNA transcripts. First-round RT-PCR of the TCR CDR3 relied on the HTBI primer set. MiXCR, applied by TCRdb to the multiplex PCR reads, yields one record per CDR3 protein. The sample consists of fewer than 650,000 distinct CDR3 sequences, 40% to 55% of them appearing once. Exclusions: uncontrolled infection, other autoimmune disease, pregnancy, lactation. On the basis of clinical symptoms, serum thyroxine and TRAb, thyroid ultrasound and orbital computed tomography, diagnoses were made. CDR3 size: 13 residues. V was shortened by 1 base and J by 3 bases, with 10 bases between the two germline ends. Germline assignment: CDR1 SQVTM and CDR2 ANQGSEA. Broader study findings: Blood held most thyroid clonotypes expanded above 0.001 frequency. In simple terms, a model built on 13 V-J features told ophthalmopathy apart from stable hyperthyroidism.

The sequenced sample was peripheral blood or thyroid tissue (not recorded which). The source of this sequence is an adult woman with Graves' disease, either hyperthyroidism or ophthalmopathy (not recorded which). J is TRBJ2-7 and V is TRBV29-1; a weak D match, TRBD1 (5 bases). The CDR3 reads CSVEAEGVYEQYF. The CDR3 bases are TGCAGCGTTGAAGCAGAAGGGGTCTACGAGCAGTACTTC.